The entry below describes one T cell receptor beta chain. The antigen it binds to is not known. Each CD8+ T cell subset was flow-sorted in triplicate, and around 300,000 cells per subset were placed directly into RLT lysis buffer. To exclude memory contaminants, naive CD8+ T cells were stringently defined as CD45RO-CCR7+CD27+CD95-. Peripheral blood mononuclear cells were isolated from buffy coats by standard density gradient centrifugation. A FACSAria III was used to flow-sort naive CXCR3-negative and CXCR3-positive CD8+ T cells. Total RNA was extracted from sorted cells using an RNeasy Mini Kit. The CDR3 numbers 14 residues from cysteine through phenylalanine. The record lacks a DNA sequence. The germline V gene specifies SGHRS as CDR1 and YFSETQ as CDR2. This entry is derived from a study of CXCR3-negative and CXCR3-positive naive CD8 T cells (dated by TCRdb to between 2019 and 2020). Turning to the overall study: In total, 120 million to 150 million TRB reads were obtained, which works out to roughly 1.5 +/- 0.3 million reads per library. Diversity and physicochemical repertoire analyses were performed on about a dozen donors pooled from two independent experiments. TRBV-TRBJ cluster analysis included naive subsets from roughly 5 donors and memory cells from 3 donors. General study outcomes and caveats: Both naive subsets had comparably high repertoire diversity, while memory CD8+ T cells had much lower repertoire diversity. Similar TRBV-TRBJ usage was shown by naive CXCR3-negative and CXCR3-positive cells from the same donor, whereas distinct patterns were shown by memory cells. Because CXCR3 expression was partially decreased after cryopreservation, freshly isolated PBMCs were used for most assays. Surface CD5, linked to self-reactivity in mice, was comparable between naive subsets; TCR interaction strength was therefore also inferred from TRB CDR3 physicochemical properties. Compared with CXCR3-negative naive cells, CXCR3-positive naive cells had TRB CDR3s with higher hydrophobicity (lower Kidera factor 4), lower energy, and higher strength and volume indices.

The sequencing machine was a NextSeq 550. The Human TCR Profiling Kit (MiLaboratory) was used to make UMI-labeled 5' RACE TRB cDNA libraries. The full amount of extracted RNA was used for cDNA synthesis, and the full amount of resulting cDNA was used for PCR amplification. The libraries were made side by side, with each library going through the same number of PCR cycles. Regarding the original processing steps: With a minimum of two reads required per UMI, MIGEC and MiXCR pulled out about 50,000 +/- 9,200 unique UMI-labeled TRB cDNA molecules from each library. Each library averaged around 40,000 +/- 10,000 functional in-frame TRB CDR3 nucleotide clonotypes without stop codons. Diversity metrics, including normalized Shannon-Wiener and Chao1, were computed in VDJtools after downsampling to 5000 UMI-labeled TRB molecules per sample. Clonotype-size-weighted physicochemical properties of the central five CDR3 residues (interaction energy, strength, volume and Kidera factor 4) were computed in VDJtools. Following TCRdb reprocessing, every CDR3 protein sequence forms one entry, and DNA is not provided. The V and J calls follow TCRdb's processing rather than the paper's. The table of this sample itemizes some 130,000 distinct CDR3 sequences. The ten largest clonotypes hold approximately 0.5% of the sample.

The specimen sequenced was naive CXCR3- CD8+ T cells from blood. The meaning of the sample's cell subset or site label: CD45RO-CCR7+CD27+CD95- naive CD8+ T cells lacking CXCR3 (TNR3-). This receptor was identified in a human donor in good health. Some clones in this sample may be carry-over from other donors' samples. The chain joins TRBV5-1 to TRBJ2-7; TCRdb reports TRBD2, a call that lacks DNA to check it against. The CDR3 is CASSFSGGFYEQYF.